This T cell receptor (beta chain) was obtained from a study of CD8+ T cells in alopecia areata. This clone was counted only a few times. The antigen remains undetermined. The treatment is: oral pan-JAK inhibitor, 5-10 mg twice daily. J gave up 6 bases and V 7 bases, and 15 bases lay outside the gene matches. Germline loops: CDR1 SQVTM, CDR2 ANQGSEA. This CDR3 region has 16 residues. cDNA reverse transcribed from extracted RNA served as the sequencing template. Profiling relied on immunoSEQ multiplex PCR, and the TCRdb table lists in-frame clones only, not all of them. The data contain a few hundred thousand clones, roughly two fifths of them singletons. Study findings and constraints: Alopecia totalis/universalis scalp especially showed more expanded CD8+ clones than normal scalp. In patients, TCRs were shared less clearly than in mice, and HLA may possibly be involved.

Sequencing was performed on CD4+ T cells sorted from blood, taken around week 37, from a patient treated with tofacitinib. The sequence came from a human donor with alopecia areata. The chain couples TRBV29-1 to TRBJ2-1, with 10 positions matching TRBD2. The CDR3 bases are TGCAGCGCCGAGGGGCTAGCGGGAGCTTGGGGCAATGAGCAGTTCTTC. Its translation: CSAEGLAGAWGNEQFF.